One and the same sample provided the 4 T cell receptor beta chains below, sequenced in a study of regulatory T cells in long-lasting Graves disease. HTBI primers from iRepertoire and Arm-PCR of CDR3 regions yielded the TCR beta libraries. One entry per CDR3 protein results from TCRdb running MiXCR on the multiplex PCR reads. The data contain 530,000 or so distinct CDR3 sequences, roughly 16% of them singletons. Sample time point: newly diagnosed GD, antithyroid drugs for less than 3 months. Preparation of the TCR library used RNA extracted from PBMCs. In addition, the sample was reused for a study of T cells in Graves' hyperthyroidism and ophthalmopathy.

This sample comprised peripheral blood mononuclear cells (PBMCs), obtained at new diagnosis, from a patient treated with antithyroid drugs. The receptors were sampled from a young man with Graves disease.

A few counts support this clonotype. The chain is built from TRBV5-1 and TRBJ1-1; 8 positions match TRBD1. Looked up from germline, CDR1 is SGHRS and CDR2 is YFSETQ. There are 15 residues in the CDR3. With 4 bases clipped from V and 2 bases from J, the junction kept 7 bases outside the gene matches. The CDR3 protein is CASSAYRGGNTEAFF. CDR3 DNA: TGCGCCAGCAGCGCTTACAGGGGGGGTAACACTGAAGCTTTCTTT.

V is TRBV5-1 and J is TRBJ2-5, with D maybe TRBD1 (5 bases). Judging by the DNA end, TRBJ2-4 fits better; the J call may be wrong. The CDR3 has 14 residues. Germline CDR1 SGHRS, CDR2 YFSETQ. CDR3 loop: CASQRLGREDIQYF. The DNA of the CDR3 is TGCGCCAGCCAGAGGTTGGGGCGAGAGGACATTCAGTACTTC.

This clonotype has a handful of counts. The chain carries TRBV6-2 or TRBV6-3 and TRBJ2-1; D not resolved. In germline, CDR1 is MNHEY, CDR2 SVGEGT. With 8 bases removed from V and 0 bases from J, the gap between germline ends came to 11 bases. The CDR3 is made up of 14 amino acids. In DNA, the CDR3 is TGTGCCAGCCCCCCGGTCGGCTCCTACAATGAGCAGTTCTTC. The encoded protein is CASPPVGSYNEQFF.

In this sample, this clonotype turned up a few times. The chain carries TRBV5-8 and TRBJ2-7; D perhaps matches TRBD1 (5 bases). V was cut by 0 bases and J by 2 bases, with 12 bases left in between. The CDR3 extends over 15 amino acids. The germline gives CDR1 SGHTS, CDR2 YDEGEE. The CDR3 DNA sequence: TGTGCCAGCAGCTTGGCAGGGTCTTGGACCTACGAGCAGTACTTC. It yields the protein CASSLAGSWTYEQYF.